This T cell receptor (beta chain) was sequenced during a study of blood T cell repertoires in COVID-19. CDR3 size: 15 residues. Germline V lookup: CDR1 MRHNA, CDR2 SNTAGT. V was pared by 9 bases and J by 2 bases, with 8 bases of the junction left unmatched. Some clones are missing from TCRdb's copy, which holds only in-frame ones; the method was immunoSEQ multiplex PCR. The sample shows roughly 130,000 clones, around 76% of them seen only once. Sequencing was carried out using peripheral blood. The chain couples TRBV6-4 to TRBJ2-1; TRBD2 matches at 9 bases. This clonotype originated in a man older than 75 with acute or convalescent COVID-19. In nucleotides, the CDR3 is TGTGCCAGTTCATTGTTAGCGGGGGCCTACAATGAGCAGTTCTTC. Translated, it gives CASSLLAGAYNEQFF.